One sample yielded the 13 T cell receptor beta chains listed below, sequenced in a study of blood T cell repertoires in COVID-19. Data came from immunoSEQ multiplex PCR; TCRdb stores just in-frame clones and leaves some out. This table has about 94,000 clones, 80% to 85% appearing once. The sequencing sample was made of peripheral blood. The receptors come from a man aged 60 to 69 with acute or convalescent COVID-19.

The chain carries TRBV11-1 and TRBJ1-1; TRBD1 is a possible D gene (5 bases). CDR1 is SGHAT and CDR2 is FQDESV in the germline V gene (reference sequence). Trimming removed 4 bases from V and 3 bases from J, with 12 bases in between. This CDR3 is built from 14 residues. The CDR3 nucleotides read TGTGCCAGCAGCTCTCGGGACTCGTACACTGAAGCTTTCTTT. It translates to CASSSRDSYTEAFF.

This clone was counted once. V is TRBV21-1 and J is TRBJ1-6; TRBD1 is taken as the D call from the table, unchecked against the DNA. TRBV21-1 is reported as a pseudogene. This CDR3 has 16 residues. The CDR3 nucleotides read TGTGCCAGCAGCAAAGGGCGGCAGGGGGAGCATTCACCCCTCCACTTT. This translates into CASSKGRQGEHSPLHF.

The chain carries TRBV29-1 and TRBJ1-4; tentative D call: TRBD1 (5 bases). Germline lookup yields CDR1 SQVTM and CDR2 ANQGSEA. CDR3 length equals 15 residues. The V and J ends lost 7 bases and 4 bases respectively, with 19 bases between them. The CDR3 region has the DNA TGCAGCGCCAGTGAACACCAGGGTTATAATGAAAAACTGTTTTTT. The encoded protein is CSASEHQGYNEKLFF.

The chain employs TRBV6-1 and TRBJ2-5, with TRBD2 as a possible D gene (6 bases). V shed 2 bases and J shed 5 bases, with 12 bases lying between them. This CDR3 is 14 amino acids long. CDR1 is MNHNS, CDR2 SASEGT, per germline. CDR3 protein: CASSEQGGGETQYF. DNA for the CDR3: TGTGCCAGCAGTGAACAGGGAGGTGGGGAGACCCAGTACTTC.

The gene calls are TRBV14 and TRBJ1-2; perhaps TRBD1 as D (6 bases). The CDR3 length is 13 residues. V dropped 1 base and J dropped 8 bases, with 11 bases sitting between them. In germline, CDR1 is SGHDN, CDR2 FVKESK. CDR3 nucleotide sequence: TGTGCCAGCAGCCAAGTTGGGGGCAGGGGCTACACCTTC. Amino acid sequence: CASSQVGGRGYTF.

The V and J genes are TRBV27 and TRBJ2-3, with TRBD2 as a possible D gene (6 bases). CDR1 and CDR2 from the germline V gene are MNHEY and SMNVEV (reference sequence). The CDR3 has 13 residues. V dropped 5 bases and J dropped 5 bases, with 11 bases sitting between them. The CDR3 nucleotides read TGTGCCAGCAGTCCGGGACTTGGAGATACGCAGTATTTT. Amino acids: CASSPGLGDTQYF.

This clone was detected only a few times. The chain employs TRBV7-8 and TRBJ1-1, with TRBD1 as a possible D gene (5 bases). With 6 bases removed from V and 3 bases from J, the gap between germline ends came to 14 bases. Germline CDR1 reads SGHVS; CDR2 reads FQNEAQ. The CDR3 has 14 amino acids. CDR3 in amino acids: CASRNRFYDTEAFF. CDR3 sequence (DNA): TGTGCCAGCAGAAACAGGTTTTACGACACTGAAGCTTTCTTT.

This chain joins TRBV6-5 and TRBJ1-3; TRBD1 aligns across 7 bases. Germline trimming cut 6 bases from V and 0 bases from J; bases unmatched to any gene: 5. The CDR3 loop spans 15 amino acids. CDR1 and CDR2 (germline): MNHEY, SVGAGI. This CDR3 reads CASRTDRNSGNTIYF. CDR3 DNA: TGTGCCAGCAGGACGGACAGGAACTCTGGAAACACCATATATTTT.

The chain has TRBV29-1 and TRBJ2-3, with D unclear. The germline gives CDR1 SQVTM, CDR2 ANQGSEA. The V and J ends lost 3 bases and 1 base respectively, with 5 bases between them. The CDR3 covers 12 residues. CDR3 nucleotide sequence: TGCAGCGTTGACCTCCGCACAGATACGCAGTATTTT. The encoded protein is CSVDLRTDTQYF.

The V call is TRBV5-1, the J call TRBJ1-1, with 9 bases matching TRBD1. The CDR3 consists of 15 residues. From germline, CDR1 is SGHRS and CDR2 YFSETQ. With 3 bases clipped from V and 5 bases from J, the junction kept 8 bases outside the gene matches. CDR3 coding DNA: TGCGCCAGCAGCTCGGGACAGGGAATATCGACTGAAGCTTTCTTT. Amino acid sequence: CASSSGQGISTEAFF.

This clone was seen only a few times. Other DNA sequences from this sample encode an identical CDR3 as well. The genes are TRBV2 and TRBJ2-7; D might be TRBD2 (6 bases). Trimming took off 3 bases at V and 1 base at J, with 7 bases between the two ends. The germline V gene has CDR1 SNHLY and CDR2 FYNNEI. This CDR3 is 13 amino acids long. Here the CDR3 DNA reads TGTGCCAGCAGTGACGGGACTTCCTACGAGCAGTACTTC. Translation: CASSDGTSYEQYF.

This CDR3 reads CASSLLGGSYNSPLHF. As DNA, the CDR3 is TGTGCCAGCAGCTTGTTAGGGGGCTCCTATAATTCACCCCTCCACTTT. The V call is TRBV5-5, the J call TRBJ1-6; D possibly corresponds to TRBD1 (6 bases). Germline CDR1 SGHKS, CDR2 YYEKEE (reference sequence). CDR3 length: 16 amino acids. Trimming stripped 1 base from V and 0 bases from J, with 8 bases between.

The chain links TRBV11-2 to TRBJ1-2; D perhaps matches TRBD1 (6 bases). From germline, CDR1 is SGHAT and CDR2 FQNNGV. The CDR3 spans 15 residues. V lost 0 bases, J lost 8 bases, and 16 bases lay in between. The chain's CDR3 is CASSLEATQRGGYTF. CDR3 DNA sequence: TGTGCCAGCAGCTTAGAGGCGACACAGAGGGGGGGCTACACCTTC.